This entry features one TCR beta chain sequence. Its specificity is unknown. This sample was taken from a study of blood T cells in healthy people across ages. This CDR3 comprises 15 residues. Trimming took 2 bases from V and 7 from J; bases not matched to a gene: 6. Germline CDR1 is MNHEY and CDR2 is SVGEGT. The authors ran a second PCR of roughly 6 to 12 cycles using a sample-barcoded 5' primer and a J-beta primer mix. TCRdb ran MiXCR on the 5' RACE reads and lists one entry per CDR3 protein. Here the sample spans roughly 500,000 distinct CDR3 sequences, 20% to 30% being singletons. Study outcomes and limitations: More naive CD4+ cells and higher diversity were found in long-lived than in aged donors.

Donation came from healthy Caucasian individuals in Russia who were aged 6 to 90. These same data were also listed under a study on T cells of mothers and their children. That source reports: Six children, together with their three healthy Caucasian mothers, made up the donors.

Sample: blood. The genes are TRBV6-2 or TRBV6-3 and TRBJ1-5; the match to TRBD1 covers 9 bases. The clonotype was recovered from a boy younger than 18 in good health. CDR3 in DNA: TGTGCCAGCAGTTACACTACAGGGGGCCTACAGCCCCAGCATTTT. Protein product: CASSYTTGGLQPQHF.